This passage covers 14 T cell receptor beta chains from one sample sequenced in a study of blood T cell repertoires in COVID-19. Sequencing used immunoSEQ multiplex PCR; TCRdb keeps in-frame clones, though not all of them. The data contain more than 100,000 clones, 82% of them singletons. The sequencing sample was made of peripheral blood. These receptors were collected from an older woman with acute or convalescent COVID-19.

The rearrangement links TRBV7-9 to TRBJ1-2; 8 nucleotides align to TRBD1. Germline CDR1 and CDR2: SEHNR and FQNEAQ (reference sequence). V dropped 5 bases and J dropped 14; count of bases not matched to a gene: 16. The CDR3 has 14 residues. The DNA of the CDR3 is TGTGCCAGCAGCCCCGGGGGGCAGGGGGCTTACTGGACCTTC. Translating gives CASSPGGQGAYWTF.

The chain joins TRBV7-2 to TRBJ2-5, with TRBD2 as a possible D gene (6 bases). V gave up 3 bases and J gave up 6 bases, with 11 bases separating them. This CDR3 is 13 amino acids long. Per germline, CDR1 SGHTA and CDR2 FQGNSA. CDR3 sequence reads: CASSLSGVKTQYF. DNA of the CDR3: TGTGCCAGCAGCTTGTCGGGGGTGAAGACCCAGTACTTC.

The genes are TRBV2 and TRBJ1-2; D unresolved. The CDR3 covers 15 residues. Trimming shortened V by 1 base and J by 5 bases, and 14 bases separated the two germline ends. Germline CDR1 is SNHLY and CDR2 is FYNNEI. The CDR3 sequence is CASSEGRVQAYGYTF. The CDR3 coding sequence is TGTGCCAGCAGTGAAGGCAGAGTTCAGGCATATGGCTACACCTTC.

The chain combines TRBV11-2 with TRBJ2-5; 15 bases align to TRBD2. This CDR3 contains 18 residues. After removal of 5 bases from V and 4 bases from J, the junction contained 11 bases not matched to a gene. CDR1 and CDR2 from the germline V gene are SGHAT and FQNNGV. Here the CDR3 DNA reads TGTGCCAGCAGCCCCGGGACTAGCGGGGGGATTAATAGAGAGACCCAGTACTTC. Its translation: CASSPGTSGGINRETQYF.

The chain couples TRBV6-2 or TRBV6-3 to TRBJ2-2; a weak D match, TRBD2 (6 bases). The CDR3 is 15 residues long. Trimming removed 4 bases at V and 10 bases at J, with 19 bases between. Germline V CDR1 and CDR2: MNHEY, SVGEGT. The DNA of the CDR3 is TGTGCCAGCAGTTTCCAACCGGGACTTCAAGTGGAGCTGTTTTTT. Translating gives CASSFQPGLQVELFF.

J is TRBJ1-4 and V is TRBV5-1; 7 bases match TRBD1. This CDR3 has 15 amino acids. V was clipped by 4 bases and J by 0 bases; unmatched bases: 3. Germline V gene data show CDR1 as SGHRS and CDR2 as YFSETQ. CDR3: CASSRQGPTNEKLFF. The CDR3, as DNA: TGCGCCAGCAGCAGACAGGGTCCAACTAATGAAAAACTGTTTTTT.

This chain connects TRBV4-1 to TRBJ2-7; 8 nucleotides match TRBD2. The CDR3 loop spans 14 amino acids. Looked up from germline, CDR1 is MGHRA and CDR2 is YSYEKL. Unmatched junction bases numbered 3, after V lost 1 base and J lost 4 bases. The CDR3 protein is CASSQAGGRYEQYF. The CDR3 nucleotides read TGCGCCAGCAGCCAAGCGGGGGGGCGATACGAGCAGTACTTC.

The rearrangement uses TRBV18 and TRBJ2-1, with 9 bases that match TRBD1. Per germline, CDR1 KGHSH and CDR2 LQKENI. The CDR3 spans 15 residues. Germline trimming cut 3 bases from V and 5 bases from J; bases unmatched to any gene: 5. In nucleotides, the CDR3 is TGTGCCAGCTCACCGAAACAGGGGGCCCACAATGAGCAGTTCTTC. Encoded protein: CASSPKQGAHNEQFF.

This clone was observed a single time. CDR3 sequence: CASSLVGGAEAFF. The CDR3 DNA reads TGTGCCAGCAGTTTAGTCGGGGGGGCTGAAGCTTTCTTT. This chain uses TRBV12-3 or TRBV12-4 with TRBJ1-1, with D perhaps matching TRBD1 (5 bases). Trimming shortened V by 1 base and J by 6 bases, and 9 bases separated the two germline ends. This CDR3 region has 13 residues.

The gene calls are TRBV6-1 and TRBJ1-2; D is perhaps TRBD1 (5 bases). V was trimmed by 3 bases and J by 6 bases, leaving 11 bases between them. The germline V gene has CDR1 MNHNS and CDR2 SASEGT. CDR3 length equals 13 residues. The CDR3 loop is CASSDGGFDGYTF. The CDR3 nucleotides are TGTGCCAGCAGTGACGGGGGATTCGATGGCTACACCTTC.

The chain carries TRBV6-5 and TRBJ1-2; 8 positions match TRBD1. This CDR3 is built from 15 residues. J was trimmed by 3 bases and V by 6 bases; bases with no gene match: 9. Germline CDR1 reads MNHEY; CDR2 reads SVGAGI. The CDR3 DNA follows: TGTGCCAGCAGCCAGGGGGCCAGACGCCACTATGGCTACACCTTC. This codes for CASSQGARRHYGYTF.

The chain recombines TRBV19 with TRBJ2-3, with TRBD2 identical over 7 bases. Trimming removed 8 bases from V and 0 bases from J; junction bases left unmatched: 11. Germline loops: CDR1 LNHDA, CDR2 SQIVND (reference sequence). This CDR3 comprises 16 residues. CDR3 sequence reads: CASHRGGSFSTDTQYF. For the CDR3, the DNA is TGTGCCAGTCATCGCGGGGGATCCTTTAGCACAGATACGCAGTATTTT.

This clone was observed a handful of times. The chain carries TRBV5-6 and TRBJ1-2; D is undetermined. Germline V gives CDR1 SGHDT, CDR2 YYEEEE. Trimming took 4 bases from V and 4 from J, leaving 17 bases between them. This CDR3 has 15 amino acids. The DNA for the CDR3 is TGTGCCAGCAGCCCGTCCTTGGCCCGGGGCTATGGCTACACCTTC. Protein product: CASSPSLARGYGYTF.

The chain has TRBV24-1 and TRBJ1-2; 7 bases are a match to TRBD1. The CDR3 has 15 amino acids. The V segment lost 4 bases and the J segment 8 bases; nucleotides outside the gene matches: 12. CDR1 is KGHDR and CDR2 is SFDVKD in the germline V gene. This CDR3 reads CATSEQTGTQTGYTF. DNA of the CDR3: TGTGCCACCAGTGAACAGACAGGGACACAGACCGGCTACACCTTC.